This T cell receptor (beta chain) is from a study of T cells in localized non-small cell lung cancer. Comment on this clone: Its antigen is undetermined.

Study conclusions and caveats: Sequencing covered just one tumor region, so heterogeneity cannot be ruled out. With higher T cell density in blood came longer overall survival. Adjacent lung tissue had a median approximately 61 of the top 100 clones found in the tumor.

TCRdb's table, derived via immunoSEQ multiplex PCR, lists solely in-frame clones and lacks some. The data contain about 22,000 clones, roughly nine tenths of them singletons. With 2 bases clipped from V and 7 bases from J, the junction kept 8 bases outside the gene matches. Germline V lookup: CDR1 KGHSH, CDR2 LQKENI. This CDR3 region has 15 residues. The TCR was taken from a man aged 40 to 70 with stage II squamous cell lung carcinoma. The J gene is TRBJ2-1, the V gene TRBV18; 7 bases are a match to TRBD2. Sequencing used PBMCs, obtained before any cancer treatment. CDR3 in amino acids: CASSPNAGALNEQFF. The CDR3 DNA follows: TGTGCCAGCTCACCAAATGCGGGAGCCTTAAATGAGCAGTTCTTC. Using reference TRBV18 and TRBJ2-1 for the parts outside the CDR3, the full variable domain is NAGVMQNPRHLVRRRGQEARLRCSPMKGHSHVYWYRQLPEEGLKFMVYLQKENIIDESGMPKERFSAEFPKEGPSILRIQQVVRGDSAAYFCASSPNAGALNEQFFGPGTRLTVL.